Described below is a single TCR beta chain sequence and its context. Sequencing was performed with immunoSEQ multiplex PCR; in TCRdb, only in-frame clones are kept and a portion is missing. The table has some 250,000 clones, approximately 80% seen once. Trimming took off 0 bases at V and 7 bases at J, with 16 bases between the two ends. CDR1 SGHNT and CDR2 YYREEE come from the germline V gene (reference sequence). This CDR3 is 15 amino acids long. The data are from a study of blood T cell repertoires in COVID-19. The rearrangement uses TRBV5-4 and TRBJ1-2, with D possibly being TRBD1 (5 bases). The clonotype was recovered from a man aged 35-49 years with acute or convalescent COVID-19. Source material: peripheral blood. CDR3 region: CASSLDDSGWSGYTF. DNA for the CDR3: TGTGCCAGCAGCTTGGACGACAGCGGGTGGTCTGGCTACACCTTC.